These 4 T cell receptor beta chains were sequenced from one sample in a study of T cell responses to AZD1222 COVID-19 vaccine. The protocol was immunoSEQ multiplex PCR, while the TCRdb copy is restricted to in-frame clones and leaves out a portion. The data hold 120,000 to 150,000 clones, with more than 75% observed a single time. The sample in question was peripheral blood, obtained on day 0 of AZD1222 vaccination. These receptors were obtained from an adult in good health.

This clone was seen a few times. The chain joins TRBV27 to TRBJ2-5; 8 nucleotides align to TRBD2. The CDR3 loop spans 19 amino acids. V lost 5 bases to trimming and J lost 5 bases; unmatched junction nucleotides: 22. Germline V gene lookup returns CDR1 MNHEY and CDR2 SMNVEV (reference sequence). The CDR3 DNA reads TGTGCCAGCAGTCCCCTTAGAGGGGCGGGAGGTAGCCATCGGGAGACCCAGTACTTC. This codes for CASSPLRGAGGSHRETQYF.

The chain employs TRBV12-3 or TRBV12-4 and TRBJ1-4; D unresolved. The CDR3 length is 13 residues. V lost 6 bases and J lost 2, with 7 bases in between. The CDR3 protein is CASSFTTNEKLFF. The CDR3, as DNA: TGTGCCAGCAGCTTTACGACTAATGAAAAACTGTTTTTT.

The gene calls are TRBV7-9 and TRBJ1-3; D ambiguous. Trimming shortened V by 11 bases and J by 6 bases, and 11 bases separated the two germline ends. The CDR3 is 11 amino acids. Per germline, CDR1 SEHNR and CDR2 FQNEAQ (reference sequence). In nucleotides, the CDR3 is TGTGCCCTTTGGCCCGAAAACACCATATATTTT. As protein: CALWPENTIYF.

J is TRBJ2-3 and V is TRBV6-6; possibly TRBD2 for D (5 bases). CDR3 length: 15 amino acids. Germline loops: CDR1 MNHNY, CDR2 SVGAGI (reference sequence). V was pared by 2 bases and J by 2 bases, with 11 bases between. The CDR3 loop is CASSYLGLPTDTQYF. DNA of the CDR3: TGTGCCAGCAGTTACCTAGGACTCCCCACAGATACGCAGTATTTT.